This TCR beta chain was documented in a study of T cell changes during pregnancy in multiple sclerosis. V trimming: 4 bases; J trimming: 2 bases; junction bases outside the gene matches: 7. Germline V gene sequence: CDR1 SGHVS, CDR2 FQNEAQ. The CDR3 is made up of 15 amino acids. Repertoires were generated with immunoSEQ multiplex PCR, while TCRdb's copy carries only in-frame clones and drops some. The table shows tens of thousands of clones, with 70% to 90% occurring only once. Sequenced material: peripheral blood, taken in the first trimester of pregnancy. This clonotype was obtained from a female donor in good health, enrolled as a control in a pregnancy study. The genes are TRBV7-8 and TRBJ1-1, with 7 bases lining up with TRBD1. The CDR3 region is CASSSGQPDNTEAFF. CDR3 nucleotides: TGTGCCAGCAGCTCGGGACAGCCGGATAACACTGAAGCTTTCTTT. Variable domain in full (rest from reference TRBV7-8 and TRBJ1-1): GAGVSQSPRYKVAKRGQDVALRCDPISGHVSLFWYQQALGQGPEFLTYFQNEAQLDKSGLPSDRFFAERPEGSVSTLKIQRTQQEDSAVYLCASSSGQPDNTEAFFGQGTRLTVV.